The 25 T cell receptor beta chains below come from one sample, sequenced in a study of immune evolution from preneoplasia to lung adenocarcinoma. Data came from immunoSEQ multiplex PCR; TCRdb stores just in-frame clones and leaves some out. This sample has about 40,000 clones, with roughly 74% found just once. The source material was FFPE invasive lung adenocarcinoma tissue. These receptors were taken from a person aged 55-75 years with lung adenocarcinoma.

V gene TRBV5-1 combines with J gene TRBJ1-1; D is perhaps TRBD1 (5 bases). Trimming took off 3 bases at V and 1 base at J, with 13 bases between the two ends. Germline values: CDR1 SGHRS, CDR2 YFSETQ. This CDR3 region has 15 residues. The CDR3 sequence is CASSSTRDGNTEAFF. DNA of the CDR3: TGCGCCAGCAGCTCAACGCGGGACGGGAACACTGAAGCTTTCTTT. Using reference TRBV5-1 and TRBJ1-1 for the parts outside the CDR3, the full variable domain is KAGVTQTPRYLIKTRGQQVTLSCSPISGHRSVSWYQQTPGQGLQFLFEYFSETQRNKGNFPGRFSGRQFSNSRSEMNVSTLELGDSALYLCASSSTRDGNTEAFFGQGTRLTVV.

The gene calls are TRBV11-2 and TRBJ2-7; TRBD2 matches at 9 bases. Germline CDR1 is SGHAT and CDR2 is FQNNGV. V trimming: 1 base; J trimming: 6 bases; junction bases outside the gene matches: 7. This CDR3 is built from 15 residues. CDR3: CASSLARGRVGEQYF. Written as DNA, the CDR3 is TGTGCCAGCAGCTTAGCTCGCGGGAGGGTTGGCGAGCAGTACTTC.

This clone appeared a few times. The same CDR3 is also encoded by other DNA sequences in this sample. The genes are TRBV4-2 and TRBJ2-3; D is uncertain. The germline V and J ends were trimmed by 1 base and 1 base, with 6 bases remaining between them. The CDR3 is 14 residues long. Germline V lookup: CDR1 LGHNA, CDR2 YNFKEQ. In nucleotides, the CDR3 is TGTGCCAGCAGCCAAGGAAGGGGCACAGATACGCAGTATTTT. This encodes CASSQGRGTDTQYF.

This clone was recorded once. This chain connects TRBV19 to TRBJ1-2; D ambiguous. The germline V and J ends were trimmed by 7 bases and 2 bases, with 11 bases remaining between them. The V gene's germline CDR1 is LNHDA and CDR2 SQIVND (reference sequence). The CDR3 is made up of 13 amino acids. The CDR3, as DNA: TGTGCCAGTACCTCGGGTGGGAACTATGGCTACACCTTC. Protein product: CASTSGGNYGYTF. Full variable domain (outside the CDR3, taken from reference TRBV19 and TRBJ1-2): DGGITQSPKYLFRKEGQNVTLSCEQNLNHDAMYWYRQDPGQGLRLIYYSQIVNDFQKGDIAEGYSVSREKKESFPLTVTSAQKNPTAFYLCASTSGGNYGYTFGSGTRLTVV.

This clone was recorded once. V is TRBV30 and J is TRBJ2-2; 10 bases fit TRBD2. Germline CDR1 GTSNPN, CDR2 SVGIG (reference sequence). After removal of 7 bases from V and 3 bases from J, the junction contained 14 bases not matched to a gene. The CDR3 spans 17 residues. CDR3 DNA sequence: TGTGCCTTCCGGCCCTTAGCGGGAGGCCCATACACCGGGGAGCTGTTTTTT. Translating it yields CAFRPLAGGPYTGELFF. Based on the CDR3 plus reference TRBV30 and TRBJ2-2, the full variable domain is SQTIHQWPATLVQPVGSPLSLECTVEGTSNPNLYWYRQAAGRGLQLLFYSVGIGQISSEVPQNLSASRPQDRQFILSSKKLLLSDSGFYLCAFRPLAGGPYTGELFFGEGSRLTVL.

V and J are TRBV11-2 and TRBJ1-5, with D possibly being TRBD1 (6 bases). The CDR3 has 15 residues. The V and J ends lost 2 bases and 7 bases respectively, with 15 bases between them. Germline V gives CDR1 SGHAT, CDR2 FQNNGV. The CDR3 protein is CASSLWGAPGQPQHF. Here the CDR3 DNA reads TGTGCCAGCAGCTTATGGGGGGCCCCGGGACAGCCCCAGCATTTT.

CDR3 nucleotide sequence: TGTGCCAGCAGTCTAAGGTGGGGCAATCAGCCCCAGCATTTT. Translated: CASSLRWGNQPQHF. This sequence joins TRBV2 and TRBJ1-5, with D uncertain. This CDR3 is built from 14 residues. Germline CDR1 is SNHLY and CDR2 is FYNNEI. Trimming shortened V by 5 bases and J by 2 bases, and 10 bases separated the two germline ends.

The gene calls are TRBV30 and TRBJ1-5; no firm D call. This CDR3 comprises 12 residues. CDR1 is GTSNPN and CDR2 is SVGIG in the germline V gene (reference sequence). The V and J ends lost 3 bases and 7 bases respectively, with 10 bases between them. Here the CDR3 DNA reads TGTGCCTGGAGCCTCGTTGGACAGCCCCAGCATTTT. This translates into CAWSLVGQPQHF.

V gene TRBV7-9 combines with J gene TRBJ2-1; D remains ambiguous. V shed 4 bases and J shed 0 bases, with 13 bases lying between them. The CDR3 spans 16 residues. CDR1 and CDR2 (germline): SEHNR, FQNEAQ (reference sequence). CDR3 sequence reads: CASSSPPPSSYNEQFF. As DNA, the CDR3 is TGTGCCAGCAGCTCCCCCCCTCCCAGCTCCTACAATGAGCAGTTCTTC.

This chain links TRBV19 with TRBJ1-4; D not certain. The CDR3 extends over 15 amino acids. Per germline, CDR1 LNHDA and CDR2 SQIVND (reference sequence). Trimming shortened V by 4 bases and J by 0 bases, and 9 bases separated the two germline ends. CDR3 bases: TGTGCCAGTAGTACCGACACTTCAACTAATGAAAAACTGTTTTTT. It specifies CASSTDTSTNEKLFF.

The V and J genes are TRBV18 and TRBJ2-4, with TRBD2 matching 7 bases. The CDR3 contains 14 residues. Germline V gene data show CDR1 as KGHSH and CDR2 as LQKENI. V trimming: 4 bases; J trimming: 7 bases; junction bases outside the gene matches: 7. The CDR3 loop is CASSQETSLNIQYF. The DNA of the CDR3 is TGTGCCAGCTCACAGGAGACTAGCCTGAACATTCAGTACTTC.

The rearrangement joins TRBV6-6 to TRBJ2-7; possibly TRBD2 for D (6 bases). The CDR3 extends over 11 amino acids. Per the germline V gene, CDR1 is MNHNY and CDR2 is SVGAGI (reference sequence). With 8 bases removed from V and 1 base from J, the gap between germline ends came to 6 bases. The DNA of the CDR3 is TGTGCCAGCGGGGGGTCCTACGAGCAGTACTTC. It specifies CASGGSYEQYF.

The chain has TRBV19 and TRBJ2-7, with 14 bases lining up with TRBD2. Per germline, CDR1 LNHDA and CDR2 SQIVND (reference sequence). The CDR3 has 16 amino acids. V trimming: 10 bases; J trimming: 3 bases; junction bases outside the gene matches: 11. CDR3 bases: TGTGCCACTCAGGGGACTAGCGGGAGTATCATCTACGAGCAGTACTTC. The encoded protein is CATQGTSGSIIYEQYF.

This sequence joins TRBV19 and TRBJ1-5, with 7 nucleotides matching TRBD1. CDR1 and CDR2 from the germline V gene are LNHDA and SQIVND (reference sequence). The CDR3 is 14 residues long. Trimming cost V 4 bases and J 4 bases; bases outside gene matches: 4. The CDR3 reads CASSTGQVNQPQHF. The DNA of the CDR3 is TGTGCCAGTAGTACCGGACAGGTTAATCAGCCCCAGCATTTT. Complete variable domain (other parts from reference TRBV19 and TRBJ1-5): DGGITQSPKYLFRKEGQNVTLSCEQNLNHDAMYWYRQDPGQGLRLIYYSQIVNDFQKGDIAEGYSVSREKKESFPLTVTSAQKNPTAFYLCASSTGQVNQPQHFGDGTRLSIL.

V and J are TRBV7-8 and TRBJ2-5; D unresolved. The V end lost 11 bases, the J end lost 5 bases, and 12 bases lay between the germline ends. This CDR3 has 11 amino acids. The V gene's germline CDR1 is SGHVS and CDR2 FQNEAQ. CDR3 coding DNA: TGTGCCCGCGAGGCGGTGGAGACCCAGTACTTC. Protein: CAREAVETQYF.

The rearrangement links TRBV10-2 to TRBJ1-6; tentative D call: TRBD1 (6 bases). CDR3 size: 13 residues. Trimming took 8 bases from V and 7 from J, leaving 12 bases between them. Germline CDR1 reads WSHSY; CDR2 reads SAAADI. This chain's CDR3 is CASLRTVNSPLHF. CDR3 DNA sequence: TGCGCCAGCTTAAGGACAGTAAATTCACCCCTCCACTTT.

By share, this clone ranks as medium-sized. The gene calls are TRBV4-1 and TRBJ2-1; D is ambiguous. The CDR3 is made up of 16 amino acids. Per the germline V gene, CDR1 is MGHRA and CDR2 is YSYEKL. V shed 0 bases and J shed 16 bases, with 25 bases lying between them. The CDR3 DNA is TGCGCCAGCAGCCAAGATAGATGGTCCAGTCCGGGTCGGTATTTCTTC. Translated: CASSQDRWSSPGRYFF.

The CDR3 reads CASSTDYYNEQFF. DNA for the CDR3: TGCGCCAGCAGTACCGATTATTACAATGAGCAGTTCTTC. The chain links TRBV4-1 to TRBJ2-1; D remains ambiguous. CDR3 length: 13 amino acids. The ends were cut back, 6 bases at V and 4 bases at J, with 10 bases in the middle. Germline assignment: CDR1 MGHRA and CDR2 YSYEKL.

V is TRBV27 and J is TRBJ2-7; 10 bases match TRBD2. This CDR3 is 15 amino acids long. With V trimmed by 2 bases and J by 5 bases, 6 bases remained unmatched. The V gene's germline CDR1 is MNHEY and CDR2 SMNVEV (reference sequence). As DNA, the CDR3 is TGTGCCAGCAGTTTAGGGGCTAGCGGGAGTAACGAGCAGTACTTC. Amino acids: CASSLGASGSNEQYF.

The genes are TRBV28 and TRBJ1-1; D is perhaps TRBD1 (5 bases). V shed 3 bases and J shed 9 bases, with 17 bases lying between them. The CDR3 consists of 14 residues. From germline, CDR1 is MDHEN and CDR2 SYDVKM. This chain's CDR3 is CASSLKGERNKAFF. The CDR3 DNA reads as TGTGCCAGCAGTTTGAAAGGGGAACGGAATAAAGCTTTCTTT. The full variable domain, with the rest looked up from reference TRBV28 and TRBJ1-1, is DVKVTQSSRYLVKRTGEKVFLECVQDMDHENMFWYRQDPGLGLRLIYFSYDVKMKEKGDIPEGYSVSREKKERFSLILESASTNQTSMYLCASSLKGERNKAFFGQGTRLTVV.

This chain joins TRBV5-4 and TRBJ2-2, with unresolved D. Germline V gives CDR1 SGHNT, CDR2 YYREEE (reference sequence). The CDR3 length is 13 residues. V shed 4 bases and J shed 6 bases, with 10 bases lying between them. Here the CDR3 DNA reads TGTGCCAGCAGCCGCCCCCCGGCCGGGGAGCTGTTTTTT. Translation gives CASSRPPAGELFF.

CDR3 protein: CASSLLRDGELFF. The CDR3 DNA sequence: TGCGCCAGCAGCTTGTTGAGGGACGGGGAGCTGTTTTTT. The chain employs TRBV5-1 and TRBJ2-2; TRBD2 might be the D (5 bases). The germline CDR1 and CDR2 sequences are SGHRS and YFSETQ. The ends were cut back, 1 base at V and 7 bases at J, with 8 bases in the middle. This CDR3 is built from 13 residues.

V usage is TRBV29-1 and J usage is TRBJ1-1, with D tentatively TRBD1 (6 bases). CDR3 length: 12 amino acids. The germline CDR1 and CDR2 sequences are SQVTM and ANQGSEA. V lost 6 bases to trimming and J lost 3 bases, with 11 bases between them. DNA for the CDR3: TGCAGCGTGGGGAGGGGGGACACTGAAGCTTTCTTT. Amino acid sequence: CSVGRGDTEAFF.

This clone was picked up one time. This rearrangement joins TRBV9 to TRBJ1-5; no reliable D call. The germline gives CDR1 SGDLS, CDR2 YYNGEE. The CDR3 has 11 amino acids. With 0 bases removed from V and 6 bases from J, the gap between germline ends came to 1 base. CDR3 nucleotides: TGTGCCAGCAGCGTAGTTCAGCCCCAGCATTTT. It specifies CASSVVQPQHF.

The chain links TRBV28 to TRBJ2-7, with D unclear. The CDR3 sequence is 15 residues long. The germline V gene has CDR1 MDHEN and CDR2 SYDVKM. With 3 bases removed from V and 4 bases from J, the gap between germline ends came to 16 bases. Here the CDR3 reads CASSFPGRLPYEQYF. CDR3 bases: TGTGCCAGCAGTTTTCCCGGTAGACTCCCTTACGAGCAGTACTTC.